Shown below are 30 T cell receptor beta chains from a single sample sequenced in a study of cytomegalovirus exposure and HLA in healthy donors. The PCR was carried out with 60 Vbeta primers and 13 Jbeta primers. Sequencing was performed with immunoSEQ multiplex PCR; in TCRdb, only in-frame clones are kept and a portion is missing. The data hold some 200,000 clones, with approximately 11% observed a single time. The sample comprised PBMCs. Every receptor here comes from a middle-aged man in good health and CMV-seropositive.

This clone has just a few counts. The V gene is TRBV5-4, the J gene TRBJ1-2; D might be TRBD1 (6 bases). Germline values: CDR1 SGHNT, CDR2 YYREEE (reference sequence). The length of the CDR3 is 15 residues. Trimming stripped 0 bases from V and 8 bases from J, with 17 bases between. CDR3 region: CASSLVRGGAEGYTF. The CDR3 DNA is TGTGCCAGCAGCTTGGTTAGGGGGGGCGCGGAGGGCTACACCTTC.

There are a few counts of this clone. The chain combines TRBV4-3 with TRBJ2-5, with D possibly matching TRBD2 (6 bases). Trimming removed 5 bases at V and 3 bases at J, with 10 bases between. Germline CDR1 is LGHNA and CDR2 is YSLEER. The CDR3 has 13 amino acids. Here the CDR3 DNA reads TGCGCCAGCAGCTACGGGAGAAAAGAGACCCAGTACTTC. It yields the protein CASSYGRKETQYF.

This clone was seen more than once but under ten times. The chain couples TRBV19 to TRBJ2-2, with 9 bases aligning to TRBD2. Losses at the gene ends were 4 bases for V and 5 bases for J; bases not matched to a gene: 23. The V gene's germline CDR1 is LNHDA and CDR2 SQIVND (reference sequence). The CDR3 loop spans 21 amino acids. Written as DNA, the CDR3 is TGTGCCAGTAGTAGAGCCCCTACTAGCGGGTTTTGGGGGATAGTGACCGGGGAGCTGTTTTTT. It specifies CASSRAPTSGFWGIVTGELFF. The full variable domain, with the rest looked up from reference TRBV19 and TRBJ2-2, is DGGITQSPKYLFRKEGQNVTLSCEQNLNHDAMYWYRQDPGQGLRLIYYSQIVNDFQKGDIAEGYSVSREKKESFPLTVTSAQKNPTAFYLCASSRAPTSGFWGIVTGELFFGEGSRLTVL.

This clone has just a few counts. This chain links TRBV2 with TRBJ2-5, with a weak D call TRBD2 (7 bases). This CDR3 comprises 13 residues. Between the trimmed V and J ends, which lost 8 bases and 3 bases, there was a span of 13 bases. The germline V gene encodes CDR1 SNHLY and CDR2 FYNNEI. CDR3 amino acids: CASSGGREETQYF. The CDR3 nucleotides read TGTGCCAGCTCGGGGGGCCGAGAAGAGACCCAGTACTTC.

This clone has a handful of counts. This sequence joins TRBV14 and TRBJ1-4; 7 nucleotides agree with TRBD1. V gave up 9 bases and J gave up 6 bases; unmatched junction bases: 4. Germline CDR1 is SGHDN and CDR2 is FVKESK. The CDR3 is made up of 12 amino acids. CDR3 nucleotide sequence: TGTGCCAGTGGACAGGATTATGAAAAACTGTTTTTT. Protein: CASGQDYEKLFF.

The gene calls are TRBV25-1 and TRBJ2-3; 11 bases line up with TRBD2. CDR3 size: 14 residues. Unmatched junction bases numbered 4, after V lost 10 bases and J lost 1 base. Per germline, CDR1 MGHDK and CDR2 SYGVNS. The CDR3 spells CATKGLAGTDTQYF. CDR3 nucleotide sequence: TGTGCCACTAAGGGACTAGCGGGCACAGATACGCAGTATTTT.

This clone has just a few counts. The V call is TRBV7-6, the J call TRBJ1-3, with a weak D call TRBD1 (6 bases). The V end lost 2 bases, the J end lost 4 bases, and 9 bases lay between the germline ends. The V gene's germline CDR1 is SGHVS and CDR2 FNYEAQ. This CDR3 contains 14 residues. CDR3 in amino acids: CASSLTGLGNTIYF. The CDR3 DNA follows: TGTGCCAGCAGCTTAACAGGGTTGGGAAACACCATATATTTT.

This clone was seen only a few times. J is TRBJ1-6 and V is TRBV9; TRBD1 agrees at 8 bases. Germline V gene sequence: CDR1 SGDLS, CDR2 YYNGEE. This CDR3 has 14 amino acids. V was pared by 4 bases and J by 6 bases, with 3 bases of the junction left unmatched. The CDR3 loop is CASSSGTGNSPLHF. CDR3 in DNA: TGTGCCAGCAGCTCAGGGACAGGTAATTCACCCCTCCACTTT.

In this sample, this clone turned up a few times. The chain combines TRBV5-4 with TRBJ2-3; TRBD2 agrees at 10 bases. Germline V lookup: CDR1 SGHNT, CDR2 YYREEE (reference sequence). The CDR3 contains 15 residues. V lost 2 bases and J lost 6; bases outside the gene matches: 6. CDR3 in amino acids: CASSLTSGVWDTQYF. The CDR3 bases are TGTGCCAGCAGCTTAACTAGCGGGGTATGGGATACGCAGTATTTT.

V is TRBV25-1 and J is TRBJ1-2, with a weak D call TRBD1 (6 bases). Germline-derived CDR1 and CDR2 are MGHDK and SYGVNS. This CDR3 contains 14 residues. V was shortened by 1 base and J by 7 bases, with 13 bases between the two germline ends. CDR3 in amino acids: CASSELGGPGGYTF. The DNA of the CDR3 is TGTGCCAGCAGTGAATTGGGGGGGCCGGGTGGCTACACCTTC.

The rearrangement uses TRBV7-9 and TRBJ2-2; TRBD2 aligns across 13 bases. The germline V gene has CDR1 SEHNR and CDR2 FQNEAQ (reference sequence). The CDR3 loop spans 14 amino acids. V was clipped by 6 bases and J by 7 bases; unmatched bases: 2. CDR3 nucleotides: TGTGCCAGCAGACGGACTAGCGGGGGCGGGGAGCTGTTTTTT. Encoded protein: CASRRTSGGGELFF.

This clone was observed a handful of times. The J gene is TRBJ1-1, the V gene TRBV11-1, with 7 positions matching TRBD1. The CDR3 extends over 13 amino acids. Germline CDR1 and CDR2: SGHAT and FQDESV (reference sequence). V trimming: 5 bases; J trimming: 4 bases; junction bases outside the gene matches: 4. CDR3 bases: TGTGCCAGCAGCCCGGGGACAGCCACTGAAGCTTTCTTT. It yields the protein CASSPGTATEAFF.

This chain connects TRBV30 to TRBJ1-6; D gene uncertain. Trimming took off 2 bases at V and 1 base at J, with 3 bases between the two ends. Germline V gene data show CDR1 as GTSNPN and CDR2 as SVGIG (reference sequence). The length of the CDR3 is 13 residues. The CDR3, as DNA: TGTGCCTGGAGTATATCCTATAATTCACCCCTCCACTTT. Amino acid sequence: CAWSISYNSPLHF. The whole variable domain, filled in from reference TRBV30 and TRBJ1-6, reads SQTIHQWPATLVQPVGSPLSLECTVEGTSNPNLYWYRQAAGRGLQLLFYSVGIGQISSEVPQNLSASRPQDRQFILSSKKLLLSDSGFYLCAWSISYNSPLHFGNGTRLTVT.

The chain links TRBV25-1 to TRBJ1-1; a possible D gene is TRBD1 (6 bases). The CDR3 consists of 16 residues. CDR1 MGHDK and CDR2 SYGVNS come from the germline V gene. Between the trimmed V and J ends, which lost 7 bases and 5 bases, there was a span of 23 bases. For the CDR3, the DNA is TGTGCCAGCACCCCGGGAGGGGGGGCTATCAGGACTGAAGCTTTCTTT. This encodes CASTPGGGAIRTEAFF.

J is TRBJ2-7 and V is TRBV6-5; TRBD2 aligns across 7 bases. J lost 2 bases, V lost 6 bases, and 4 bases had no gene match. The length of the CDR3 is 13 residues. From germline, CDR1 is MNHEY and CDR2 SVGAGI. The CDR3 bases are TGTGCCAGCAGCCGGGGAGGGGCCTACGAGCAGTACGTC. Its protein is CASSRGGAYEQYV.

V and J are TRBV28 and TRBJ2-3; 7 bases are shared with TRBD1. V lost 4 bases to trimming and J lost 5 bases; unmatched junction nucleotides: 12. The length of the CDR3 is 16 residues. Per germline, CDR1 MDHEN and CDR2 SYDVKM. This CDR3 is CASSSPTGAQVDTQYF. As DNA, the CDR3 is TGTGCCAGCAGTTCCCCCACAGGGGCTCAAGTAGATACGCAGTATTTT.

The chain joins TRBV5-1 to TRBJ1-2; 8 bases line up with TRBD1. The CDR3 contains 11 residues. From germline, CDR1 is SGHRS and CDR2 YFSETQ. V dropped 6 bases and J dropped 8; count of bases not matched to a gene: 3. The CDR3 sequence is CASTGGGGYTF. CDR3 nucleotide sequence: TGCGCCAGCACAGGGGGCGGCGGCTACACCTTC.

This sequence joins TRBV10-3 and TRBJ1-5, with 8 bases that match TRBD1. The CDR3 has 16 amino acids. Germline values: CDR1 ENHRY, CDR2 SYGVKD. Trimming removed 1 base from V and 0 bases from J; junction bases left unmatched: 2. The CDR3 here is CAISEYTGGSNQPQHF. DNA of the CDR3: TGTGCCATCAGTGAGTATACAGGGGGTAGCAATCAGCCCCAGCATTTT.

This clone was seen a few times. This sequence joins TRBV5-1 and TRBJ2-3; unclear D gene. Per the germline V gene, CDR1 is SGHRS and CDR2 is YFSETQ. The CDR3 runs 16 residues. Trimming left V 0 bases short and J 0 bases short, with 11 bases between. This CDR3 reads CASSLGLAASTDTQYF. Written as DNA, the CDR3 is TGCGCCAGCAGCTTGGGTCTCGCGGCTAGCACAGATACGCAGTATTTT.

This clone was counted a few times. This chain uses TRBV7-9 with TRBJ1-1; 9 bases map to TRBD1. CDR1 and CDR2 (germline): SEHNR, FQNEAQ (reference sequence). This CDR3 region has 16 residues. J was trimmed by 1 base and V by 0 bases; bases with no gene match: 3. The CDR3 DNA reads as TGTGCCAGCAGCTTAGCTGGGACAGGGAGGAACACTGAAGCTTTCTTT. Translation gives CASSLAGTGRNTEAFF.

The chain has TRBV28 and TRBJ1-5; D is uncertain. The V gene lost 9 bases and the J gene lost 1 base, with 13 bases spanning the gap. The CDR3 consists of 14 residues. Germline V gives CDR1 MDHEN, CDR2 SYDVKM. CDR3 region: CASLRGGSNQPQHF. For the CDR3, the DNA is TGTGCCAGTCTACGTGGAGGGAGCAATCAGCCCCAGCATTTT.

The chain is built from TRBV18 and TRBJ2-2; TRBD1 matches 9 bases. Unmatched junction bases numbered 3, after V lost 0 bases and J lost 4 bases. The CDR3 has 16 amino acids. CDR1 KGHSH and CDR2 LQKENI come from the germline V gene. The CDR3 protein is CASSPPGQGSTGELFF. CDR3 nucleotide sequence: TGTGCCAGCTCACCACCAGGACAGGGGAGCACCGGGGAGCTGTTTTTT.

The chain uses TRBV7-2 and TRBJ1-5, with 11 bases matching TRBD1. Per the germline V gene, CDR1 is SGHTA and CDR2 is FQGNSA. J gave up 3 bases and V 5 bases, and 3 bases lay outside the gene matches. CDR3 length: 15 amino acids. The CDR3 DNA sequence: TGTGCCAGCAGCGGACAGGGGGCCCTCAATCAGCCCCAGCATTTT. Amino acid sequence: CASSGQGALNQPQHF.

The rearrangement links TRBV27 to TRBJ2-1; D perhaps matches TRBD1 (6 bases). Germline V CDR1 and CDR2: MNHEY, SMNVEV (reference sequence). V lost 6 bases and J lost 7, with 10 bases in between. The CDR3 has 12 residues. The CDR3 region has the DNA TGTGCCAGCAGCAAAGGGGGAAATGAGCAGTTCTTC. Translating it yields CASSKGGNEQFF.

Only a few counts were recorded for this clone. The rearrangement uses TRBV10-3 and TRBJ2-3; 11 bases are shared with TRBD2. The CDR3 spans 15 residues. CDR1 ENHRY and CDR2 SYGVKD come from the germline V gene. The V and J ends lost 6 bases and 3 bases, in that order; junction bases with no gene match: 5. CDR3 sequence: CAIRTTSGVTDTQYF. The CDR3 DNA is TGTGCCATCAGGACGACTAGCGGGGTAACAGATACGCAGTATTTT.

This clone has just a few counts. This sequence joins TRBV27 and TRBJ2-3; 8 bases are a match to TRBD2. J gave up 3 bases and V 6 bases, and 5 bases lay outside the gene matches. The CDR3 sequence is 14 residues long. In germline, CDR1 is MNHEY, CDR2 SMNVEV (reference sequence). In DNA form, the CDR3 reads TGTGCCAGCAGGGGGCGGGGGGCGACAGATACGCAGTATTTT. It is translated as CASRGRGATDTQYF.

This chain joins TRBV28 and TRBJ1-5, with 11 bases matching TRBD1. The CDR3 consists of 18 residues. CDR1 and CDR2 (germline): MDHEN, SYDVKM. Trimming cost V 6 bases and J 2 bases; bases outside gene matches: 12. CDR3 sequence reads: CASSPGTGGGFGNQPQHF. The CDR3 DNA sequence: TGTGCCAGCAGCCCCGGGACAGGGGGTGGATTTGGCAATCAGCCCCAGCATTTT. Looking up the rest from reference TRBV28 and TRBJ1-5 gives the full variable domain: DVKVTQSSRYLVKRTGEKVFLECVQDMDHENMFWYRQDPGLGLRLIYFSYDVKMKEKGDIPEGYSVSREKKERFSLILESASTNQTSMYLCASSPGTGGGFGNQPQHFGDGTRLSIL.

The chain is built from TRBV4-3 and TRBJ1-4, with no clear D. Trimming took off 4 bases at V and 6 bases at J, with 15 bases between the two ends. The germline CDR1 and CDR2 sequences are LGHNA and YSLEER. CDR3 size: 15 residues. The CDR3 DNA sequence: TGCGCCAGCAGCCCCGGCCGGGGAAGATATGAAAAACTGTTTTTT. Translating gives CASSPGRGRYEKLFF.

The chain uses TRBV19 and TRBJ1-6; D unresolved. Trimming took off 6 bases at V and 10 bases at J, with 10 bases between the two ends. The CDR3 covers 12 residues. CDR1 and CDR2 (germline): LNHDA, SQIVND (reference sequence). CDR3 residues: CASRNRISPLHF. The CDR3 nucleotides are TGTGCCAGTAGAAACAGAATCTCACCCCTCCACTTT.

J is TRBJ2-5 and V is TRBV5-4; TRBD2 matches at 10 bases. This CDR3 contains 16 residues. V was clipped by 0 bases and J by 3 bases; unmatched bases: 5. In germline, CDR1 is SGHNT, CDR2 YYREEE (reference sequence). In DNA, the CDR3 is TGTGCCAGCAGCTTGGTGTGGACTAGCGGTAAAGAGACCCAGTACTTC. This encodes CASSLVWTSGKETQYF.